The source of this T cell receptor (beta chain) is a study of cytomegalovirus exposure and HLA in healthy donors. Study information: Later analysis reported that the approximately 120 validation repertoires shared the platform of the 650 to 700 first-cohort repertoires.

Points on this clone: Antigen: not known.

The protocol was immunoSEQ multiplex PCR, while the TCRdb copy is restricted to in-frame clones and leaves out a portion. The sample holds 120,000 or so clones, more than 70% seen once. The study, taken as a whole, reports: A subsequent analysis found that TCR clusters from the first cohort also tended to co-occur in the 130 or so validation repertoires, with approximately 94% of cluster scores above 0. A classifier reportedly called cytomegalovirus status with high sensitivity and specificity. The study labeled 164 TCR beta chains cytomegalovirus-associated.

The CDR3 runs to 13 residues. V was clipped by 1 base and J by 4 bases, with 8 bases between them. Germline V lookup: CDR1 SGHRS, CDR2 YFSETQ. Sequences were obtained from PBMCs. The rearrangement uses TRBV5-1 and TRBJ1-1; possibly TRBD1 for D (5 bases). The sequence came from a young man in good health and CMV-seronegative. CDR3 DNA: TGCGCCAGCAGCTTGCGGGGGTTCACTGAAGCTTTCTTT. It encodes CASSLRGFTEAFF.